This T cell receptor (beta chain) was profiled in a study of blood T cell repertoires in COVID-19. This clone was counted a few times. V trimming: 5 bases; J trimming: 14 bases; junction bases outside the gene matches: 16. CDR3 size: 15 residues. Germline CDR1 reads MDHEN; CDR2 reads SYDVKM. Participant ages covered about 18 to 89 years across about two dozen US areas. Sequencing was performed with immunoSEQ multiplex PCR; in TCRdb, only in-frame clones are kept and a portion is missing. This sample has about 220,000 clones, with around 87% found just once. Material for sequencing was PBMCs or T cells enriched from blood (not recorded which). The source is a woman between 18 and 29 years old in a cohort exposed to, infected with or recovered from COVID-19 (not recorded which). The chain links TRBV28 to TRBJ2-1; 9 nucleotides line up with TRBD2. CDR3 residues: CASSPGGGLAGTEFF. The CDR3 DNA follows: TGTGCCAGCAGTCCCGGGGGGGGGCTAGCGGGAACGGAGTTCTTC.